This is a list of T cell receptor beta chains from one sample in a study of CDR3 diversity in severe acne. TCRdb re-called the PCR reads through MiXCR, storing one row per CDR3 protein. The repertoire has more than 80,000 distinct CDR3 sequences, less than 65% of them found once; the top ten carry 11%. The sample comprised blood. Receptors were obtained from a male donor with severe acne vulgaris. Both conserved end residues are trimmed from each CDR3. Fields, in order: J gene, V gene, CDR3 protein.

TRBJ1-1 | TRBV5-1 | ASSSTPGQGNTEAF
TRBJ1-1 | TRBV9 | ASSGVGQTGTEAF
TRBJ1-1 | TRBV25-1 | ASSRTWSGQNTEAF
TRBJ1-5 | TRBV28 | ASSFLTGGSQPQH
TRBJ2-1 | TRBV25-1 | ASLDGSNHNEQF
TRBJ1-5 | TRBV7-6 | ASSPGTGIQPQH
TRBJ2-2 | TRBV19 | ASTDFRRELF
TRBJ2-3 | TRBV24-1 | ATSDEGNTQY
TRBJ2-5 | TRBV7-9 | ASSSRGRETQY
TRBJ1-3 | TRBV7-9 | ASSTPGQGNTIY
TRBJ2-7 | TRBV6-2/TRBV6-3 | AKRLVCPSSYEQY
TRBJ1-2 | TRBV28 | ASSLQSIVNYGYT
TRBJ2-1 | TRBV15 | ATSRDRQGSNEQF
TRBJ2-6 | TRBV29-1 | SVSGTVISGANVLT
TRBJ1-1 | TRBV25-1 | ASSPSGQSTEAF
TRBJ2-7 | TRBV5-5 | ASSRAGELLH
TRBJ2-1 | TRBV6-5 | ASSPTRGRNEQF
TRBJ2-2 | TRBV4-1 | ASSQDSQPNTGELF
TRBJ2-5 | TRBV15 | ATSRERGTQY
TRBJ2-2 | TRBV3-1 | ASSQGDGSGGELF
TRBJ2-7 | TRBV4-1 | ASSQESRLSYEQY
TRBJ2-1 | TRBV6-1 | ASSGRTHPGTSGRANEQF
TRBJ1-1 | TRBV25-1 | ASRDARFEAF
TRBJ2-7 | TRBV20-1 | SARDVSLSSYEQY
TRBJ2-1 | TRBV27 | ASHVGTWGRRNTNEQF
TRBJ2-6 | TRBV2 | ASTPSSGANVLT
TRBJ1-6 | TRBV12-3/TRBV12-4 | ASSAGAGDNSPLH